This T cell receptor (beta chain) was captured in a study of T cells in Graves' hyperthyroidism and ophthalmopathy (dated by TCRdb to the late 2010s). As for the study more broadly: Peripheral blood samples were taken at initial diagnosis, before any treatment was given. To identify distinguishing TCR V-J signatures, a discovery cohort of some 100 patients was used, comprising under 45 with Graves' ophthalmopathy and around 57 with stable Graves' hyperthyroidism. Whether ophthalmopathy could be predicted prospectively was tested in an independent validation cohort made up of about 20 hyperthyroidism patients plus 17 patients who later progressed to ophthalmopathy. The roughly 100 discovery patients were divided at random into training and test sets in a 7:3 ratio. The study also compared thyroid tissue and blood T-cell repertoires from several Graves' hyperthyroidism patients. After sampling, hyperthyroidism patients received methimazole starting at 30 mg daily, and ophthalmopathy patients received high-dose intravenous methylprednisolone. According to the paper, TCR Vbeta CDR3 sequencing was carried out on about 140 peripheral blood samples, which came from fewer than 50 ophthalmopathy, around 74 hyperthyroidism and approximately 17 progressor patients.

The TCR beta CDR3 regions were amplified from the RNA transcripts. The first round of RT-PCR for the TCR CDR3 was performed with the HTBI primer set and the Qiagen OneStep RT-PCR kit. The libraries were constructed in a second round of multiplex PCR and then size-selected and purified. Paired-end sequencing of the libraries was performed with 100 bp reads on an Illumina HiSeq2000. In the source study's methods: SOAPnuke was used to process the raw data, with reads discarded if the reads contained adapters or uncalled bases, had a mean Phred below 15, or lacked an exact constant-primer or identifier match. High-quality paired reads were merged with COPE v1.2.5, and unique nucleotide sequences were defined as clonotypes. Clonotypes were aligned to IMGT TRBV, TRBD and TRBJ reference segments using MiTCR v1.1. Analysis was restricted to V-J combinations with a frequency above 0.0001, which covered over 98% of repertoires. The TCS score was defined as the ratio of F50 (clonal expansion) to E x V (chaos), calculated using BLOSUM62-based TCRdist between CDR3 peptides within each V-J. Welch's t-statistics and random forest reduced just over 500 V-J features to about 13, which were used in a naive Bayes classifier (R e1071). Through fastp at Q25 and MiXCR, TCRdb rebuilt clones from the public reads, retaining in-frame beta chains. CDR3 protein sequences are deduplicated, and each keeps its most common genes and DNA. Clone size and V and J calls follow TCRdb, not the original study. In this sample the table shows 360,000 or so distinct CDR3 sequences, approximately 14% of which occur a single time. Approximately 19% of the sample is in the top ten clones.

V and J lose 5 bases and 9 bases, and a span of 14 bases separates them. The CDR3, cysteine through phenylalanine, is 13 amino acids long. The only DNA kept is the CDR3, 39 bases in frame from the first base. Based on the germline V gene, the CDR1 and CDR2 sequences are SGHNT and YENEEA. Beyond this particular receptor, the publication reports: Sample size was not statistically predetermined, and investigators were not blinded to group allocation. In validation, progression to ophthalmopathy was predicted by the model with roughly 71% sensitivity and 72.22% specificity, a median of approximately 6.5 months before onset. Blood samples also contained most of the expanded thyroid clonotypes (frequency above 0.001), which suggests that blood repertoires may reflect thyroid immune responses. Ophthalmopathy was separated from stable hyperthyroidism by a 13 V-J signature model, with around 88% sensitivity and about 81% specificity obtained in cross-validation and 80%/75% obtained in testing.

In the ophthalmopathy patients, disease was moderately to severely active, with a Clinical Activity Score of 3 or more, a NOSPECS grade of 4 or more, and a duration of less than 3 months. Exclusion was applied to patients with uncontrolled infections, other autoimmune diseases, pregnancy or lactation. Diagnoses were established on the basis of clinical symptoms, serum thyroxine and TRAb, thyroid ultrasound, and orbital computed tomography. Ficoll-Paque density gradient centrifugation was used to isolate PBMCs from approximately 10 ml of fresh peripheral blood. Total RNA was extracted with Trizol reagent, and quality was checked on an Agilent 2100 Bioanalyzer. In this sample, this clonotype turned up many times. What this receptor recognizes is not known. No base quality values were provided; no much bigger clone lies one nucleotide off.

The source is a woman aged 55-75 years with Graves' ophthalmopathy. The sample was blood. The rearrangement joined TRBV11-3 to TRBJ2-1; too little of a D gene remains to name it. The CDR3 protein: CASSISLRTEQFF. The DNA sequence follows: TGTGCCAGCAGCATATCCCTAAGGACTGAGCAGTTCTTC.